The 21 T cell receptor beta chains presented below share a single source sample, sequenced in a study of shared clonotypes between healthy human individuals. Profiling relied on immunoSEQ multiplex PCR, and the TCRdb table lists in-frame clones only, not all of them. The data contain about 1 million clones, around 76% of them seen just once; the ten biggest clones take up 1.4% to 1.5%. The sample was memory CD4+ T cells sorted from blood. Described subset: CD45RA-negative fraction. The origin of the receptors is a man in his late teens or twenties in good health.

The chain is built from TRBV7-9 and TRBJ2-1; TRBD2 agrees at 8 bases. Germline V lookup: CDR1 SEHNR, CDR2 FQNEAQ (reference sequence). CDR3 size: 16 residues. J lost 5 bases, V lost 1 base, and 7 bases had no gene match. The CDR3 here is CASSLVGLAVNNEQFF. DNA for the CDR3: TGTGCCAGCAGCTTAGTAGGACTAGCAGTCAACAATGAGCAGTTCTTC.

The gene calls are TRBV30 and TRBJ1-3, with D hard to call. This CDR3 spans 16 amino acids. Germline V gene sequence: CDR1 GTSNPN, CDR2 SVGIG (reference sequence). Trimming shortened V by 2 bases and J by 0 bases, and 14 bases separated the two germline ends. The CDR3 loop is CAWSSRGRTSGNTIYF. In nucleotides, the CDR3 is TGTGCCTGGAGTTCACGCGGCAGAACCTCTGGAAACACCATATATTTT.

The V gene is TRBV29-1, the J gene TRBJ1-1; no clear D gene. The CDR3 length is 11 residues. Trimming shortened V by 4 bases and J by 5 bases, and 8 bases separated the two germline ends. Germline V lookup: CDR1 SQVTM, CDR2 ANQGSEA. DNA for the CDR3: TGCAGCGTTGTCCCCAGGACTGAAGCTTTCTTT. This sequence encodes CSVVPRTEAFF.

The chain recombines TRBV7-9 with TRBJ2-1; perhaps TRBD1 as D (5 bases). The CDR3 covers 15 residues. Germline V gene sequence: CDR1 SEHNR, CDR2 FQNEAQ (reference sequence). V was cut by 4 bases and J by 2 bases, with 12 bases left in between. Written as DNA, the CDR3 is TGTGCCAGCAGCTCGCAGGGTTTTACCTACAATGAGCAGTTCTTC. Translated: CASSSQGFTYNEQFF.

Regarding this clone: Other DNA sequences of this sample code for an identical CDR3. This chain uses TRBV4-3 with TRBJ2-7; tentative D call: TRBD2 (6 bases). The germline CDR1 and CDR2 sequences are LGHNA and YSLEER. The CDR3 is made up of 14 amino acids. Trimming removed 0 bases from V and 3 bases from J, with 9 bases in between. CDR3 in amino acids: CASSQDGGNYEQYF. CDR3 DNA sequence: TGCGCCAGCAGCCAAGATGGGGGGAACTACGAGCAGTACTTC.

The sample holds one count of this clone. The chain uses TRBV19 and TRBJ1-1, with TRBD1 matching over 7 bases. Germline V gives CDR1 LNHDA, CDR2 SQIVND (reference sequence). CDR3 size: 14 residues. Unmatched junction bases numbered 12, after V lost 7 bases and J lost 7 bases. DNA for the CDR3: TGTGCCAGTAAAGGACAGGTCGGGGGGCATGAAGCTTTCTTT. Amino acids: CASKGQVGGHEAFF.

V is TRBV19 and J is TRBJ2-2, with 11 bases identical to TRBD2. The CDR3 is 16 residues long. CDR1 is LNHDA, CDR2 SQIVND, per germline (reference sequence). V dropped 7 bases and J dropped 4; count of bases not matched to a gene: 8. CDR3 in DNA: TGTGCCAGTACCCAACTAGCGGGAGTGAGCACCGGGGAGCTGTTTTTT. This sequence encodes CASTQLAGVSTGELFF.

The chain is built from TRBV30 and TRBJ1-1; D remains unclear. The CDR3 spans 11 residues. CDR1 is GTSNPN and CDR2 is SVGIG in the germline V gene (reference sequence). V was pared by 0 bases and J by 11 bases, with 10 bases between. CDR3 DNA sequence: TGTGCCTGGAGTGTGAGCCGGTTGGCTTTCTTT. This encodes CAWSVSRLAFF.

This clone was observed a few times. The rearrangement uses TRBV5-1 and TRBJ1-4; 7 bases match TRBD1. The CDR3 runs to 15 residues. V lost 4 bases, J lost 8 bases, and 11 bases stayed unmatched. Germline V CDR1 and CDR2: SGHRS, YFSETQ. The CDR3 nucleotides are TGCGCCAGCAGCGGGGACAGTGGATCACAAGAAAAACTGTTTTTT. Its translation: CASSGDSGSQEKLFF.

The genes are TRBV2 and TRBJ1-4, with a possible D match to TRBD1 (5 bases). This CDR3 spans 13 amino acids. CDR1 SNHLY and CDR2 FYNNEI come from the germline V gene. Between the trimmed V and J ends, which lost 3 bases and 8 bases, there was a span of 10 bases. CDR3 nucleotide sequence: TGTGCCAGCAGTGACGTCGAGGGGGAAAAACTGTTTTTT. This encodes CASSDVEGEKLFF. The whole variable domain, filled in from reference TRBV2 and TRBJ1-4, reads EPEVTQTPSHQVTQMGQEVILRCVPISNHLYFYWYRQILGQKVEFLVSFYNNEISEKSEIFDDQFSVERPDGSNFTLKIRSTKLEDSAMYFCASSDVEGEKLFFGSGTQLSVL.

This chain connects TRBV19 to TRBJ1-5; D is possibly TRBD1 (5 bases). This CDR3 spans 15 amino acids. The germline gives CDR1 LNHDA, CDR2 SQIVND (reference sequence). V was cut by 4 bases and J by 6 bases, with 16 bases left in between. CDR3 region: CASSTGAGKGQPQHF. CDR3 sequence (DNA): TGTGCCAGTAGTACCGGAGCAGGGAAGGGTCAGCCCCAGCATTTT.

This sequence joins TRBV6-4 and TRBJ1-5; TRBD1 is a possible D gene (6 bases). This CDR3 spans 14 amino acids. Germline V lookup: CDR1 MRHNA, CDR2 SNTAGT. V was cut by 5 bases and J by 8 bases, with 16 bases left in between. This chain's CDR3 is CASSPDGGAEPQHF. CDR3 coding DNA: TGTGCCAGCAGTCCGGACGGGGGCGCGGAGCCCCAGCATTTT.

This chain uses TRBV28 with TRBJ2-7; 8 bases fit TRBD2. The junction had 12 bases not matched to a gene; V was cut back by 9 bases and J by 2 bases. The CDR3 spans 15 residues. The V gene's germline CDR1 is MDHEN and CDR2 SYDVKM. The CDR3 sequence: CASRREGTEAYEQYF. Here the CDR3 DNA reads TGTGCCAGTAGACGGGAGGGGACCGAAGCCTACGAGCAGTACTTC.

This clone occurred a few times. The rearrangement uses TRBV6-1 and TRBJ2-1, with D perhaps matching TRBD1 (5 bases). Per the germline V gene, CDR1 is MNHNS and CDR2 is SASEGT. Trimming removed 5 bases from V and 7 bases from J, with 9 bases in between. This CDR3 has 12 amino acids. The CDR3 sequence: CASSSQGNEQFF. DNA of the CDR3: TGTGCCAGCAGTTCCCAGGGAAATGAGCAGTTCTTC.

Points on this clone: Other DNA sequences in this specimen translate into the identical CDR3. This chain links TRBV30 with TRBJ2-7; D gene ambiguous. The CDR3 has 11 amino acids. Germline V CDR1 and CDR2: GTSNPN, SVGIG (reference sequence). V lost 2 bases and J 4 bases, leaving 6 bases between the germline ends. CDR3: CAWSSRYEQYF. CDR3 DNA sequence: TGTGCCTGGAGTTCCCGTTACGAGCAGTACTTC.

Turning to this clone: Other nucleotide sequences in the sample specify the same CDR3. The chain employs TRBV15 and TRBJ1-4; 10 bases map to TRBD1. The CDR3 sequence is 15 residues long. Germline V lookup: CDR1 LNHNV, CDR2 YYDKDF (reference sequence). V was pared by 0 bases and J by 6 bases, with 1 base of the junction left unmatched. DNA of the CDR3: TGTGCCACCAGCAGAGACGGGACAGGGGATGAAAAACTGTTTTTT. Translated, it gives CATSRDGTGDEKLFF.

The rearrangement links TRBV5-1 to TRBJ1-4; 8 bases agree with TRBD1. The CDR3 covers 15 residues. Germline lookup yields CDR1 SGHRS and CDR2 YFSETQ. V gave up 0 bases and J gave up 8 bases; unmatched junction bases: 6. The CDR3 is CASSLGTGTGEKLFF. In DNA, the CDR3 is TGCGCCAGCAGCTTGGGGACAGGGACGGGAGAAAAACTGTTTTTT.

The gene calls are TRBV11-2 and TRBJ2-7, with 10 nucleotides matching TRBD1. CDR1 and CDR2 (germline): SGHAT, FQNNGV. V lost 6 bases to trimming and J lost 6 bases; unmatched junction nucleotides: 5. The CDR3 is made up of 13 amino acids. CDR3 sequence: CASSPGTGAEQYF. CDR3 in DNA: TGTGCCAGCAGTCCGGGGACAGGGGCCGAGCAGTACTTC.

Here the CDR3 reads CSVGDRLYEQYF. The DNA of the CDR3 is TGCAGCGTTGGGGACAGGCTATACGAGCAGTACTTC. The gene calls are TRBV29-1 and TRBJ2-7, with 8 bases identical to TRBD1. Germline CDR1 SQVTM, CDR2 ANQGSEA. J was trimmed by 4 bases and V by 4 bases; bases with no gene match: 3. This CDR3 contains 12 residues.

This clone occurred many times. CDR3 amino acids: CASRQGQRNEKLFF. Written as DNA, the CDR3 is TGTGCCAGCAGGCAGGGACAGCGAAATGAAAAACTGTTTTTT. V is TRBV6-6 and J is TRBJ1-4; 7 bases are a match to TRBD1. With 6 bases clipped from V and 5 bases from J, the junction kept 6 bases outside the gene matches. The CDR3 spans 14 residues. The germline CDR1 and CDR2 sequences are MNHNY and SVGAGI (reference sequence).

The chain combines TRBV30 with TRBJ2-1, with D possibly TRBD1 on 5 matching bases. This CDR3 is 15 amino acids long. The germline CDR1 and CDR2 sequences are GTSNPN and SVGIG (reference sequence). With 5 bases removed from V and 4 bases from J, the gap between germline ends came to 18 bases. Here the CDR3 DNA reads TGTGCCTGGGACGCGACTGGACACTTTTACAATGAGCAGTTCTTC. This encodes CAWDATGHFYNEQFF.